The 13 T cell receptor beta chains below come from one sample, sequenced in a study of control samples from healthy donors and cancer patients. TCRdb's copy holds only in-frame clones and misses some; the assay was immunoSEQ multiplex PCR. Of around 110,000 clones listed, more than 70% are singletons. The sample consisted of blood. These receptor sequences come from a woman in her 70s in good health.

The chain has TRBV27 and TRBJ2-7; TRBD2 might be the D (6 bases). There are 14 residues in the CDR3. Trimming shortened V by 6 bases and J by 4 bases, and 16 bases separated the two germline ends. The V gene's germline CDR1 is MNHEY and CDR2 SMNVEV (reference sequence). Here the CDR3 reads CASSPLGGIYEQYF. The CDR3 DNA is TGTGCCAGCAGCCCCCTCGGGGGTATTTACGAGCAGTACTTC.

This chain joins TRBV3-1 (or the pseudogene TRBV3-2) and TRBJ2-5, with 9 bases that match TRBD1. The CDR3 spans 18 residues. Trimming at V came to 2 bases and at J to 3 bases, leaving 13 bases not matched to a gene. The germline V gene encodes CDR1 LGHDT and CDR2 YNNKEL (reference sequence). The CDR3 reads CASSQRFGQGPWKETQYF. DNA of the CDR3: TGTGCCAGCAGCCAAAGGTTTGGACAGGGGCCGTGGAAAGAGACCCAGTACTTC.

This clone was seen once. This chain links TRBV5-1 with TRBJ1-3; weak D call: TRBD1 (5 bases). The V and J ends lost 2 bases and 4 bases respectively, with 16 bases between them. This CDR3 contains 16 residues. CDR1 is SGHRS, CDR2 YFSETQ, per germline. The CDR3 DNA reads as TGCGCCAGCAGCTTAGTTCCCGGGACCTCCGGAAACACCATATATTTT. It codes for CASSLVPGTSGNTIYF.

The V and J genes are TRBV5-1 and TRBJ1-1; D is undetermined. The CDR3 has 12 residues. Germline assignment: CDR1 SGHRS and CDR2 YFSETQ. Trimming took 4 bases from V and 3 from J, leaving 7 bases between them. This chain's CDR3 is CASSRTYTEAFF. The CDR3 DNA reads as TGCGCCAGCAGCCGAACCTACACTGAAGCTTTCTTT.

Note on this clone: The identical CDR3 is also encoded by other nucleotide sequences in the sample. The chain joins TRBV7-3 to TRBJ1-1, with D tentatively TRBD1 (5 bases). With 5 bases removed from V and 1 base from J, the gap between germline ends came to 8 bases. The CDR3 length is 13 residues. CDR1 and CDR2 (germline): SGHTA, FQGTGA. The CDR3 DNA follows: TGTGCCAGCAGCCCGCAGGGGAACACTGAAGCTTTCTTT. It translates to CASSPQGNTEAFF.

The table lists this clone with a count of one. The chain is built from TRBV7-3 and TRBJ2-1; D tentatively fits TRBD1 or TRBD2 (5 bases each). Germline lookup yields CDR1 SGHTA and CDR2 FQGTGA. The CDR3 length is 13 residues. V gave up 5 bases and J gave up 9 bases, with 14 bases separating them. In DNA form, the CDR3 reads TGTGCCAGCAGCCTGGGGCTCGAGGGTGAGCAGTTCTTC. It encodes CASSLGLEGEQFF.

This clone was picked up a small number of times. The rearrangement joins TRBV19 to TRBJ2-4; tentatively, D is TRBD2 (6 bases). CDR3 length: 18 residues. Germline V gives CDR1 LNHDA, CDR2 SQIVND (reference sequence). Trimming stripped 2 bases from V and 1 base from J, with 18 bases between. The CDR3 is CASSILSGVTLAKNIQYF. The CDR3 nucleotides read TGTGCCAGTAGTATATTGTCGGGGGTGACGTTGGCCAAAAACATTCAGTACTTC.

This clone was seen just once. This chain uses TRBV6-2 or TRBV6-3 with TRBJ1-5; D is unclear. Between the trimmed V and J ends, which lost 5 bases and 0 bases, there was a span of 8 bases. Germline V gives CDR1 MNHEY, CDR2 SVGEGT. CDR3 length: 14 amino acids. The CDR3 DNA is TGTGCCAGCAGTCCCCGATATAGCAATCAGCCCCAGCATTTT. Translated, it gives CASSPRYSNQPQHF.

J is TRBJ1-5 and V is TRBV19, with TRBD1 matching over 9 bases. This CDR3 region has 13 residues. Trimming cost V 9 bases and J 7 bases; bases outside gene matches: 7. The germline V gene has CDR1 LNHDA and CDR2 SQIVND (reference sequence). CDR3 in DNA: TGTGCCAGCACCGGGACAGGGAGACAGCCCCAGCATTTT. Amino acid sequence: CASTGTGRQPQHF.

The chain is built from TRBV19 and TRBJ1-3; TRBD1 might be the D (5 bases). The length of the CDR3 is 15 residues. Germline lookup yields CDR1 LNHDA and CDR2 SQIVND (reference sequence). Trimming left V 6 bases short and J 0 bases short, with 12 bases between. The CDR3 sequence is CASRPREASGNTIYF. CDR3 bases: TGTGCCAGTAGGCCCAGGGAGGCCTCTGGAAACACCATATATTTT.

This chain uses TRBV10-3 with TRBJ2-3, with D possibly being TRBD2 (6 bases). V was trimmed by 4 bases and J by 0 bases, leaving 11 bases between them. Germline V gene data show CDR1 as ENHRY and CDR2 as SYGVKD. The CDR3 spans 15 residues. The CDR3 spells CAISGGGASTDTQYF. CDR3 DNA: TGTGCCATCAGTGGTGGAGGGGCTAGCACAGATACGCAGTATTTT.

This clone was seen a single time. The V call is TRBV5-1, the J call TRBJ2-3; D gene unclear. CDR3 size: 15 residues. The V end was cut by 1 base, the J end by 1 base, with 10 bases between. Germline loops: CDR1 SGHRS, CDR2 YFSETQ. The DNA for the CDR3 is TGCGCCAGCAGCTTGAACAGTCCCCGCACAGATACGCAGTATTTT. It codes for CASSLNSPRTDTQYF.

This CDR3 is CASSYTGLAEQYF. In DNA form, the CDR3 reads TGTGCCAGCAGCTATACGGGGTTGGCCGAGCAGTACTTC. This chain connects TRBV7-2 to TRBJ2-7, with a tentative D call TRBD2 (5 bases). Germline assignment: CDR1 SGHTA and CDR2 FQGNSA. This CDR3 is 13 amino acids long. V was clipped by 4 bases and J by 6 bases, with 13 bases between them.